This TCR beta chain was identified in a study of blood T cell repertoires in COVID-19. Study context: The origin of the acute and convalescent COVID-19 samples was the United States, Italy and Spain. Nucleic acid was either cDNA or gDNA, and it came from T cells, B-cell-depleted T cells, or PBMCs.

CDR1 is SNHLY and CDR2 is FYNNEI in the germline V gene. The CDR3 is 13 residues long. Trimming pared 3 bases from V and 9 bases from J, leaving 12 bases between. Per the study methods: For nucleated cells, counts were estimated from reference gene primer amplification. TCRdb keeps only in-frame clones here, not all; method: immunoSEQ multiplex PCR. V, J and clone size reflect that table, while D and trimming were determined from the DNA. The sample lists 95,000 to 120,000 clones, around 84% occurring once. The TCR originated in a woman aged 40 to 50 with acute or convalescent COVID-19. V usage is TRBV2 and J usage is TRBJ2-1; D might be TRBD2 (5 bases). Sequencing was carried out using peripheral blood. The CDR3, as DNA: TGTGCCAGCAGTGAGAATTCGGGGAGTGAGCAGTTCTTC. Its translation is CASSENSGSEQFF.